What follows are 30 T cell receptor beta chains derived from one specimen sequenced in a study of cytotoxic CD8 clonotypes in ibrutinib-treated CLL. Clones were sequenced by immunoSEQ multiplex PCR, and TCRdb holds only the in-frame ones, with some missing. The sample shows more than 200,000 clones, 70% of them seen only once. The sequencing here drew on PBMCs, taken after 24 months of ibrutinib treatment. The receptor set was obtained from a human donor with chronic lymphocytic leukemia.

This rearrangement joins TRBV4-3 to TRBJ2-7; TRBD1 or TRBD2 may be the D gene (5 bases each). The CDR3 loop spans 13 amino acids. The V and J ends lost 2 bases and 4 bases respectively, with 9 bases between them. CDR1 LGHNA and CDR2 YSLEER come from the germline V gene. CDR3 in amino acids: CASSQREGYEQYF. The CDR3 coding sequence is TGCGCCAGCAGCCAACGAGAGGGGTACGAGCAGTACTTC.

This sequence joins TRBV7-3 and TRBJ2-4; D could derive from TRBD1 or TRBD2 (5 bases each). CDR1 is SGHTA and CDR2 is FQGTGA in the germline V gene. V shed 6 bases and J shed 6 bases, with 15 bases lying between them. The CDR3 sequence is 14 residues long. CDR3 in amino acids: CASRGPGTTNIQYF. The CDR3, as DNA: TGTGCCAGCAGGGGACCGGGAACTACAAACATTCAGTACTTC.

The chain joins TRBV7-9 to TRBJ2-7; D is possibly TRBD1 (6 bases). Trimming pared 5 bases from V and 4 bases from J, leaving 24 bases between. Per germline, CDR1 SEHNR and CDR2 FQNEAQ (reference sequence). The CDR3 length is 17 residues. CDR3 sequence reads: CASSKTRDKLWGYEQYF. CDR3 DNA: TGTGCCAGCAGCAAAACCCGGGACAAATTATGGGGTTACGAGCAGTACTTC.

The chain employs TRBV29-1 and TRBJ2-5, with TRBD1 as a possible D gene (5 bases). CDR1 and CDR2 (germline): SQVTM, ANQGSEA. The ends were cut back, 4 bases at V and 7 bases at J, with 16 bases in the middle. This CDR3 is built from 13 residues. The CDR3 protein is CSVGGTRGGTQYF. DNA for the CDR3: TGCAGCGTTGGGGGCACACGAGGCGGGACCCAGTACTTC.

CDR3 sequence: CASSYGQGGNTIYF. The CDR3 DNA reads TGTGCCAGCAGTTACGGGCAGGGTGGGAACACCATATATTTT. The rearrangement uses TRBV6-5 and TRBJ1-3; D might be TRBD1 (5 bases). CDR1 is MNHEY and CDR2 is SVGAGI in the germline V gene. There are 14 residues in the CDR3. Trimming left V 2 bases short and J 7 bases short, with 12 bases between.

The rearrangement links TRBV7-9 to TRBJ2-7, with D possibly matching TRBD1 (6 bases). Germline V lookup: CDR1 SEHNR, CDR2 FQNEAQ (reference sequence). CDR3 size: 12 residues. V gave up 7 bases and J gave up 2 bases, with 9 bases separating them. The CDR3 spells CASTGQTYEQYF. CDR3 coding DNA: TGTGCCAGCACGGGACAAACCTACGAGCAGTACTTC.

The J gene is TRBJ2-1, the V gene TRBV9, with 8 bases identical to TRBD2. CDR1 SGDLS and CDR2 YYNGEE come from the germline V gene. The CDR3 contains 15 residues. The V segment lost 4 bases and the J segment 3 bases; nucleotides outside the gene matches: 6. The CDR3: CASSPRLANYNEQFF. DNA for the CDR3: TGTGCCAGCAGCCCCCGACTAGCGAACTACAATGAGCAGTTCTTC.

This clone was seen once. The chain uses TRBV29-1 and TRBJ1-2, with 8 bases aligning to TRBD1. Germline-derived CDR1 and CDR2 are SQVTM and ANQGSEA. Losses at the gene ends were 3 bases for V and 4 bases for J; bases not matched to a gene: 4. The CDR3 has 13 residues. The CDR3 here is CSVDSGGPYGYTF. The CDR3 region has the DNA TGCAGCGTTGATTCAGGGGGCCCCTATGGCTACACCTTC.

V usage is TRBV25-1 and J usage is TRBJ2-2; D ambiguous. The CDR3 consists of 17 residues. Trimming removed 3 bases at V and 0 bases at J, with 14 bases between. Looked up from germline, CDR1 is MGHDK and CDR2 is SYGVNS. CDR3 bases: TGTGCCAGCAGTGATTTTCGGTTTGACTCGAACACCGGGGAGCTGTTTTTT. This translates into CASSDFRFDSNTGELFF.

The chain uses TRBV19 and TRBJ2-7, with D possibly being TRBD1 (6 bases). The germline V gene has CDR1 LNHDA and CDR2 SQIVND (reference sequence). The CDR3 loop spans 16 amino acids. The V end was cut by 3 bases, the J end by 3 bases, with 18 bases between. DNA for the CDR3: TGTGCCAGTAGTATCGAATTGCAGGGGATGGTCTACGAGCAGTACTTC. Translated: CASSIELQGMVYEQYF.

This clone occurred a few times. J is TRBJ2-7 and V is TRBV6-5; D not resolved. The CDR3 contains 11 residues. CDR1 and CDR2 (germline): MNHEY, SVGAGI. Trimming stripped 7 bases from V and 0 bases from J, with 4 bases between. CDR3 sequence: CASKNSYEQYF. Written as DNA, the CDR3 is TGTGCCAGCAAAAACTCCTACGAGCAGTACTTC.

This rearrangement joins TRBV18 to TRBJ2-2; possible D gene TRBD2, 5 bases. The V gene's germline CDR1 is KGHSH and CDR2 LQKENI. This CDR3 is 15 amino acids long. Trimming removed 3 bases at V and 4 bases at J, with 12 bases between. The DNA of the CDR3 is TGTGCCAGCTCACCCCCAGGTAGCGCCACCGGGGAGCTGTTTTTT. Amino acids: CASSPPGSATGELFF.

This clone was observed a handful of times. The genes are TRBV11-2 and TRBJ2-1; the D is unclear. Trimming shortened V by 3 bases and J by 6 bases, and 9 bases separated the two germline ends. Germline V gene data show CDR1 as SGHAT and CDR2 as FQNNGV. The CDR3 spans 13 residues. For the CDR3, the DNA is TGTGCCAGCAGCTTCGGCAAGGGCAATGAGCAGTTCTTC. Protein sequence: CASSFGKGNEQFF.

The chain couples TRBV2 to TRBJ2-6; D ambiguous. CDR1 and CDR2 (germline): SNHLY, FYNNEI. The CDR3 spans 17 residues. The V end was cut by 7 bases, the J end by 2 bases, with 18 bases between. The DNA of the CDR3 is TGTGCCAGCACCCCCGGGCCGATAAGGGCTGGGGCCAACGTCCTGACTTTC. Translating it yields CASTPGPIRAGANVLTF. The variable domain in full, completed from reference TRBV2 and TRBJ2-6, reads EPEVTQTPSHQVTQMGQEVILRCVPISNHLYFYWYRQILGQKVEFLVSFYNNEISEKSEIFDDQFSVERPDGSNFTLKIRSTKLEDSAMYFCASTPGPIRAGANVLTFGAGSRLTVL.

The chain links TRBV6-4 to TRBJ2-7; D is undetermined. The length of the CDR3 is 13 residues. With 3 bases removed from V and 1 base from J, the gap between germline ends came to 7 bases. Germline V CDR1 and CDR2: MRHNA, SNTAGT. Here the CDR3 DNA reads TGTGCCAGCAGTGAGTGGGAATCCTACGAGCAGTACTTC. It encodes CASSEWESYEQYF.

The chain carries TRBV4-2 and TRBJ2-3, with no clear D. Germline CDR1 reads LGHNA; CDR2 reads YNFKEQ. Trimming cost V 4 bases and J 4 bases, with 15 bases left between them. The CDR3 totals 15 residues. This CDR3 is CASSPSGPGADTQYF. The CDR3 bases are TGTGCCAGCAGCCCGTCCGGGCCTGGCGCAGATACGCAGTATTTT.

V usage is TRBV5-1 and J usage is TRBJ2-5; tentatively, D is TRBD1 (6 bases). This CDR3 is built from 12 residues. V was clipped by 4 bases and J by 6 bases, with 10 bases between them. The germline CDR1 and CDR2 sequences are SGHRS and YFSETQ. The CDR3: CASSPQGQTQYF. The CDR3 DNA sequence: TGCGCCAGCAGCCCGCAGGGGCAGACCCAGTACTTC.

The chain joins TRBV4-3 to TRBJ2-7, with 11 positions matching TRBD2. The CDR3 totals 16 residues. Germline trimming cut 0 bases from V and 4 bases from J; bases unmatched to any gene: 5. Germline values: CDR1 LGHNA, CDR2 YSLEER. CDR3 sequence: CASSQDPGLAAYEQYF. In DNA form, the CDR3 reads TGCGCCAGCAGCCAAGATCCGGGACTAGCGGCGTACGAGCAGTACTTC.

V is TRBV6-5 and J is TRBJ1-1; D unresolved. Trimming took 0 bases from V and 1 from J, leaving 6 bases between them. This CDR3 has 14 residues. Germline V CDR1 and CDR2: MNHEY, SVGAGI. The CDR3 sequence is CASSYSRSNTEAFF. CDR3 bases: TGTGCCAGCAGTTACTCAAGGTCGAACACTGAAGCTTTCTTT.

In this sample, this clone turned up a few times. This CDR3 is also generated by other DNA sequences in the sample. V and J are TRBV6-5 and TRBJ1-5; D possibly corresponds to TRBD1 (5 bases). Germline CDR1 MNHEY, CDR2 SVGAGI. The ends were cut back, 0 bases at V and 2 bases at J, with 5 bases in the middle. This CDR3 contains 14 residues. CDR3 sequence: CASSYSGGNQPQHF. The CDR3 nucleotides read TGTGCCAGCAGTTACTCAGGGGGCAATCAGCCCCAGCATTTT.

The CDR3 protein is CASSNGLAGYEQYF. The CDR3 DNA reads as TGCGCCAGCAGCAACGGACTAGCGGGATACGAGCAGTACTTC. The chain combines TRBV5-1 with TRBJ2-7, with TRBD2 matching over 12 bases. The CDR3 has 14 amino acids. Germline CDR1 and CDR2: SGHRS and YFSETQ. V was clipped by 4 bases and J by 4 bases; unmatched bases: 3.

This clone was observed a single time. Other DNA sequences within the sample encode an identical CDR3. CDR3 sequence reads: CASSFDGGSYEQYF. The DNA for the CDR3 is TGTGCCAGCAGCTTTGACGGGGGCTCCTACGAGCAGTACTTC. The chain has TRBV11-2 and TRBJ2-7; D is possibly TRBD2 (6 bases). The V and J ends lost 3 bases and 0 bases respectively, with 9 bases between them. This CDR3 is built from 14 residues. From germline, CDR1 is SGHAT and CDR2 FQNNGV.

This chain connects TRBV28 to TRBJ2-7, with 12 bases aligning to TRBD2. Losses at the gene ends were 4 bases for V and 4 bases for J; bases not matched to a gene: 2. The germline V gene encodes CDR1 MDHEN and CDR2 SYDVKM. The CDR3 is made up of 14 amino acids. CDR3 sequence reads: CASSWLAGGYEQYF. CDR3 nucleotides: TGTGCCAGCAGTTGGCTAGCGGGGGGGTACGAGCAGTACTTC.

The rearrangement joins TRBV6-5 to TRBJ1-2; TRBD1 might be the D (5 bases). The V gene's germline CDR1 is MNHEY and CDR2 SVGAGI. Trimming took 6 bases from V and 1 from J, leaving 12 bases between them. The CDR3 has 14 amino acids. CDR3 protein: CASSPGLVNYGYTF. CDR3 sequence (DNA): TGTGCCAGCAGCCCGGGACTCGTTAACTATGGCTACACCTTC.

The V call is TRBV27, the J call TRBJ2-1; TRBD2 might be the D (5 bases). Germline V gives CDR1 MNHEY, CDR2 SMNVEV (reference sequence). This CDR3 is built from 17 residues. Deletions cut 3 bases from V and 0 bases from J, with 15 bases between. CDR3 amino acids: CASSFQRSGNSYNEQFF. The CDR3, as DNA: TGTGCCAGCAGTTTTCAGCGCAGCGGAAACTCCTACAATGAGCAGTTCTTC.

The rearrangement joins TRBV6-1 to TRBJ2-2; D is possibly TRBD1 (6 bases). Germline CDR1 MNHNS, CDR2 SASEGT. V was clipped by 3 bases and J by 1 base, with 12 bases between them. The length of the CDR3 is 16 residues. The DNA of the CDR3 is TGTGCCAGCAGTGACCTAGACAGGCAGAACACCGGGGAGCTGTTTTTT. Its translation is CASSDLDRQNTGELFF.

This clone was recorded only once. J is TRBJ2-1 and V is TRBV9; TRBD2 agrees at 7 bases. V shed 4 bases, J shed 6 bases, and the junction held 13 bases outside the gene matches. The CDR3 consists of 16 residues. Looked up from germline, CDR1 is SGDLS and CDR2 is YYNGEE. The CDR3 sequence: CASSKSGLEAINEQFF. The CDR3 DNA is TGTGCCAGCAGCAAATCCGGACTAGAAGCTATCAATGAGCAGTTCTTC.

V usage is TRBV27 and J usage is TRBJ2-2; tentative D call: TRBD2 (6 bases). The CDR3 covers 12 residues. Between the trimmed V and J ends, which lost 4 bases and 7 bases, there was a span of 7 bases. Germline CDR1 and CDR2: MNHEY and SMNVEV (reference sequence). CDR3: CASSWGGGELFF. CDR3 nucleotide sequence: TGTGCCAGCAGTTGGGGAGGCGGGGAGCTGTTTTTT.

This sequence joins TRBV30 and TRBJ2-7, with D perhaps matching TRBD2 (5 bases). Per germline, CDR1 GTSNPN and CDR2 SVGIG (reference sequence). This CDR3 contains 13 residues. Trimming left V 1 base short and J 8 bases short, with 15 bases between. The CDR3 DNA sequence: TGTGCCTGGAGTGGACTGGCAGAGGGTCAGCAGTACTTC. Translation: CAWSGLAEGQQYF.

The chain is built from TRBV6-5 and TRBJ2-3, with 7 bases matching TRBD2. The trim removed 0 bases at V and 0 bases at J, leaving 3 bases unmatched. Germline CDR1 reads MNHEY; CDR2 reads SVGAGI. CDR3 length: 16 amino acids. CDR3 amino acids: CASSYSGSGSTDTQYF. The CDR3 DNA is TGTGCCAGCAGTTACTCGGGTAGCGGGAGCACAGATACGCAGTATTTT.